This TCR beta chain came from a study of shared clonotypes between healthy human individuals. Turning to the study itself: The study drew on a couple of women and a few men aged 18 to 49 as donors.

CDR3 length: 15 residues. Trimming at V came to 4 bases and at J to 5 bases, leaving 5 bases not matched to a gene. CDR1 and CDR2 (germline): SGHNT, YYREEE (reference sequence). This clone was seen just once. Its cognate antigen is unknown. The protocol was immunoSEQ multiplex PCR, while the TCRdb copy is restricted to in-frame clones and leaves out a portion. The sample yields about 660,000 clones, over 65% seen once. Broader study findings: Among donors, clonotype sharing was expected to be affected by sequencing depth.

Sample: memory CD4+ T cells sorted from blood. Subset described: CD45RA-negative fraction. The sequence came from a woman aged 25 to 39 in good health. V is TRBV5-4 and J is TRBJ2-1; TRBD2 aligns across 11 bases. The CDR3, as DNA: TGTGCCAGCAGCGTGACTAGCGGGGAAAACAATGAGCAGTTCTTC. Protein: CASSVTSGENNEQFF.